The 14 T cell receptor beta chains below were found in one sample sequenced in a study of sequential checkpoint blockade in melanoma (dated by TCRdb to the late 2010s). Libraries were prepared through the immunoSEQ multiplex PCR assay. As stored in TCRdb, this immuneACCESS dataset retains in-frame rearrangements with V and J assigned. A fraction of the clones does not appear; measured against another copy, unresolved V genes explain less than half of the discrepancy, and the remainder lacks a known reason. The sample data list some 18,000 clones, and 80% of these were observed just once. The ten largest account for 12% of the sample. What the treatment or condition label conveys for this sample: randomized to nivolumab then ipilimumab (arm A) or the reverse (arm B). The material sequenced was CD8+ T cells sorted from blood (inferred from file names), taken from a patient given nivolumab and ipilimumab in sequence. The receptors derive from a human donor with melanoma.

The chain is built from TRBV7-8 and TRBJ2-7; 8 positions match TRBD1. Trimming cost V 2 bases and J 7 bases; bases outside gene matches: 7. The CDR3 consists of 14 residues. Germline V lookup: CDR1 SGHVS, CDR2 FQNEAQ. DNA for the CDR3: TGTGCCAGCAGCTTACAGGGGGCTTGGAGGGAGCAGTACTTC. Protein sequence: CASSLQGAWREQYF.

This clone has only one observation. The chain joins TRBV6-5 to TRBJ1-1, with 9 bases that match TRBD1. This CDR3 is built from 14 residues. V lost 6 bases and J lost 6; bases outside the gene matches: 8. From germline, CDR1 is MNHEY and CDR2 SVGAGI. The CDR3 coding sequence is TGTGCCAGCAGGCCCGGACAGGGGCAAGCTGAAGCTTTCTTT. Its translation: CASRPGQGQAEAFF.

The chain couples TRBV30 to TRBJ2-2; the D gene is possibly TRBD1 (5 bases). CDR1 and CDR2 from the germline V gene are GTSNPN and SVGIG (reference sequence). The CDR3 has 12 residues. V dropped 4 bases and J dropped 6 bases, with 9 bases sitting between them. The CDR3, as DNA: TGTGCCTGGAACGACAGAGCCGGGGAGCTGTTTTTT. Protein product: CAWNDRAGELFF. The full variable domain, with the rest looked up from reference TRBV30 and TRBJ2-2, is SQTIHQWPATLVQPVGSPLSLECTVEGTSNPNLYWYRQAAGRGLQLLFYSVGIGQISSEVPQNLSASRPQDRQFILSSKKLLLSDSGFYLCAWNDRAGELFFGEGSRLTVL.

The chain employs TRBV27 and TRBJ2-7, with TRBD2 matching over 13 bases. V shed 5 bases and J 7 bases; nucleotides not matched to a gene: 8. The CDR3 totals 15 residues. Germline CDR1 reads MNHEY; CDR2 reads SMNVEV (reference sequence). In DNA form, the CDR3 reads TGTGCCAGCAGTACCAGGACTAGCGGGAGCCGGGAGCAGTACTTC. Its protein product is CASSTRTSGSREQYF.

In its sample, this clone was seen once. The chain combines TRBV4-3 with TRBJ1-2; TRBD1 agrees at 9 bases. The germline V gene encodes CDR1 LGHNA and CDR2 YSLEER. Germline trimming cut 0 bases from V and 3 bases from J; bases unmatched to any gene: 5. This CDR3 has 16 amino acids. CDR3 nucleotides: TGCGCCAGCAGCCAAGATCGGGACAGGGTTGACTATGGCTACACCTTC. Its protein product is CASSQDRDRVDYGYTF.

This sequence joins TRBV19 and TRBJ2-2, with 9 nucleotides matching TRBD1. The germline V gene has CDR1 LNHDA and CDR2 SQIVND (reference sequence). This CDR3 has 18 amino acids. After removal of 4 bases from V and 5 bases from J, the junction contained 14 bases not matched to a gene. The CDR3 loop is CASSNRQGVFRGTGELFF. The CDR3 DNA sequence: TGTGCCAGTAGTAACCGACAGGGGGTCTTTCGTGGAACCGGGGAGCTGTTTTTT.

CDR3 amino acids: CASSQDYGGPNYGYTF. The DNA for the CDR3 is TGCGCCAGCAGCCAAGATTACGGGGGGCCTAACTATGGCTACACCTTC. The chain links TRBV4-1 to TRBJ1-2; a weak D match, TRBD1 (6 bases). This CDR3 comprises 16 residues. Germline CDR1 and CDR2: MGHRA and YSYEKL. Trimming shortened V by 0 bases and J by 0 bases, and 11 bases separated the two germline ends.

The DNA for the CDR3 is TGTGCCAGCAGTCCCGGGGGGTCCGAGCAGTACTTC. Translation gives CASSPGGSEQYF. The chain recombines TRBV5-6 with TRBJ2-7, with TRBD2 identical over 7 bases. Looked up from germline, CDR1 is SGHDT and CDR2 is YYEEEE. Trimming took 5 bases from V and 6 from J; bases not matched to a gene: 5. The CDR3 has 12 amino acids.

The chain employs TRBV9 and TRBJ2-7, with TRBD1 identical over 8 bases. The CDR3 is 14 residues long. J was trimmed by 3 bases and V by 3 bases; bases with no gene match: 5. CDR1 and CDR2 (germline): SGDLS, YYNGEE. For the CDR3, the DNA is TGTGCCAGCAGCGAACGGGACAGGAGCTACGAGCAGTACTTC. Protein: CASSERDRSYEQYF.

The rearrangement joins TRBV4-3 to TRBJ1-2; D is unclear. Looked up from germline, CDR1 is LGHNA and CDR2 is YSLEER. With 1 base removed from V and 1 base from J, the gap between germline ends came to 16 bases. The CDR3 runs to 17 residues. CDR3 in DNA: TGCGCCAGCAGCCAAGGGGTGGCGGGGTCAATTAACTATGGCTACACCTTC. Its protein product is CASSQGVAGSINYGYTF.

The J gene is TRBJ1-4, the V gene TRBV7-9; D unresolved. The CDR3 has 13 amino acids. Germline CDR1 reads SEHNR; CDR2 reads FQNEAQ (reference sequence). Trimming removed 6 bases at V and 0 bases at J, with 5 bases between. The CDR3 loop is CASSVSTNEKLFF. CDR3 sequence (DNA): TGTGCCAGCAGTGTATCAACTAATGAAAAACTGTTTTTT.

The DNA for the CDR3 is TGTGCCAGCTCACCAACCGGGACACCCTACGAGCAGTACTTC. This encodes CASSPTGTPYEQYF. The rearrangement links TRBV18 to TRBJ2-7; the D gene is possibly TRBD1 (6 bases). Germline loops: CDR1 KGHSH, CDR2 LQKENI. Trimming removed 2 bases at V and 2 bases at J, with 10 bases between. The CDR3 length is 14 residues.

The rearrangement uses TRBV4-1 and TRBJ2-7; 13 positions match TRBD2. V dropped 3 bases and J dropped 5; count of bases not matched to a gene: 4. Germline loops: CDR1 MGHRA, CDR2 YSYEKL. The CDR3 has 15 amino acids. Here the CDR3 reads CASSQRTSGGDEQYF. CDR3 bases: TGCGCCAGCAGCCAGCGGACTAGCGGGGGCGACGAGCAGTACTTC.

The gene calls are TRBV4-1 and TRBJ2-7, with D possibly TRBD1 on 5 matching bases. Trimming pared 5 bases from V and 3 bases from J, leaving 11 bases between. Germline V lookup: CDR1 MGHRA, CDR2 YSYEKL. The CDR3 length is 13 residues. CDR3 region: CASSASRDYEQYF. For the CDR3, the DNA is TGCGCCAGCAGCGCCAGCAGGGACTACGAGCAGTACTTC.